The 8 T cell receptor beta chains below were found in one sample sequenced in a study of blood T cell repertoires in COVID-19. Assay used: immunoSEQ multiplex PCR; TCRdb lists only in-frame clones, some missing. The sample carries roughly 360,000 clones, over 75% recorded once. The material sequenced was PBMCs or T cells enriched from blood (not recorded which). The receptor source for this set is a woman aged 30 to 39 with acute COVID-19.

The chain joins TRBV4-1 to TRBJ2-1; TRBD1 might be the D (6 bases). Trimming took off 0 bases at V and 14 bases at J, with 11 bases between the two ends. Germline lookup yields CDR1 MGHRA and CDR2 YSYEKL. There are 12 residues in the CDR3. CDR3 sequence reads: CASSQEGRGEFF. Here the CDR3 DNA reads TGCGCCAGCAGCCAAGAAGGCAGGGGTGAGTTCTTC.

This clone was seen once. V is TRBV4-1 and J is TRBJ2-7, with 12 bases fitting TRBD2. From germline, CDR1 is MGHRA and CDR2 YSYEKL. The CDR3 covers 18 residues. The V and J ends lost 0 bases and 2 bases, in that order; junction bases with no gene match: 8. The CDR3: CASSQDSTSGGLTYEQYF. CDR3 in DNA: TGCGCCAGCAGCCAAGATTCGACTAGCGGGGGCCTTACCTACGAGCAGTACTTC.

The genes are TRBV6-5 and TRBJ1-2, with 7 bases lining up with TRBD1. The V and J ends lost 7 bases and 0 bases, in that order; junction bases with no gene match: 8. CDR1 MNHEY and CDR2 SVGAGI come from the germline V gene. CDR3 size: 15 residues. The CDR3 DNA follows: TGTGCCAGCAAGCGAACAGGGACAGCTAACTATGGCTACACCTTC. Encoded protein: CASKRTGTANYGYTF.

The CDR3 nucleotides read TGTGCCAGTAGTATAGGAATACGGGGGGGCCAAAATGAGCAGTTCTTC. Its translation is CASSIGIRGGQNEQFF. This chain uses TRBV19 with TRBJ2-1; 8 bases are shared with TRBD2. The CDR3 is made up of 16 amino acids. The junction had 9 bases not matched to a gene; V was cut back by 1 base and J by 7 bases. CDR1 is LNHDA and CDR2 is SQIVND in the germline V gene (reference sequence).

The V gene is TRBV10-1, the J gene TRBJ2-5; 7 positions match TRBD2. Germline CDR1 and CDR2: WNHNN and SYGVQD (reference sequence). V lost 8 bases, J lost 4 bases, and 10 bases stayed unmatched. This CDR3 is built from 14 residues. CDR3 sequence (DNA): TGCGCCAGCGACCCCCCACTAGCGAGAGAGACCCAGTACTTC. Its translation: CASDPPLARETQYF.

The DNA of the CDR3 is TGTGCCAGCTCACCCTCGACAGGGGGTTTCGACACCGGGGAGCTGTTTTTT. The encoded protein is CASSPSTGGFDTGELFF. The rearrangement joins TRBV18 to TRBJ2-2, with TRBD1 matching over 9 bases. Germline values: CDR1 KGHSH, CDR2 LQKENI. The CDR3 length is 17 residues. Unmatched junction bases numbered 8, after V lost 3 bases and J lost 3 bases.

The gene calls are TRBV6-1 and TRBJ1-4; D may be TRBD1 (5 bases). V was cut by 2 bases and J by 2 bases, with 9 bases left in between. The CDR3 has 15 amino acids. Germline V gene data show CDR1 as MNHNS and CDR2 as SASEGT. The CDR3 protein is CASSESDSTNEKLFF. CDR3 coding DNA: TGTGCCAGCAGTGAATCCGACAGCACTAATGAAAAACTGTTTTTT.

The chain combines TRBV3-1 (or the pseudogene TRBV3-2) with TRBJ2-1; 8 nucleotides line up with TRBD2. Germline V gene data show CDR1 as LGHDT and CDR2 as YNNKEL (reference sequence). Trimming at V came to 0 bases and at J to 0 bases, leaving 13 bases not matched to a gene. The CDR3 is 20 amino acids. The CDR3 DNA is TGTGCCAGCAGCCAAGAGAAGTCTTTCCGTAGCGGGGACTCCTACAATGAGCAGTTCTTC. Encoded protein: CASSQEKSFRSGDSYNEQFF.